The entry below describes one TCR beta chain. Its target is not known. Other DNA sequences in the same sample also yield this CDR3. Method: immunoSEQ multiplex PCR; TCRdb's copy keeps in-frame clones and lacks some. The sample shows tens of thousands of clones, about 85% of them seen only once. This sample was included in a study of OX40 agonist ivuxolimab in advanced cancers. Across the study: Earlier treatment with anti-PD-1, anti-PD-L1 or anti-CTLA-4 was permitted, and 30% to 40% had received some.

Germline-derived CDR1 and CDR2 are MNHEY and SVGAGI. The CDR3 length is 14 residues. With 2 bases clipped from V and 2 bases from J, the junction kept 3 bases outside the gene matches. Prior autoimmune disease or systemic immunosuppression barred patients. General observations from the study: Researchers did not determine the expanded peripheral T cells' antigen specificity.

The clonotype originates from an adult with an advanced solid tumor such as melanoma, head and neck, liver or kidney cancer. The source material was CD4+ or CD8+ T cells sorted from blood, sampled in a trial of the OX40 agonist ivuxolimab. The chain employs TRBV6-5 and TRBJ2-7; TRBD1 matches 7 bases. The CDR3 DNA sequence: TGTGCCAGCAGTTACGGGCAGGGGGCCTACGAGCAGTACTTC. It codes for CASSYGQGAYEQYF.